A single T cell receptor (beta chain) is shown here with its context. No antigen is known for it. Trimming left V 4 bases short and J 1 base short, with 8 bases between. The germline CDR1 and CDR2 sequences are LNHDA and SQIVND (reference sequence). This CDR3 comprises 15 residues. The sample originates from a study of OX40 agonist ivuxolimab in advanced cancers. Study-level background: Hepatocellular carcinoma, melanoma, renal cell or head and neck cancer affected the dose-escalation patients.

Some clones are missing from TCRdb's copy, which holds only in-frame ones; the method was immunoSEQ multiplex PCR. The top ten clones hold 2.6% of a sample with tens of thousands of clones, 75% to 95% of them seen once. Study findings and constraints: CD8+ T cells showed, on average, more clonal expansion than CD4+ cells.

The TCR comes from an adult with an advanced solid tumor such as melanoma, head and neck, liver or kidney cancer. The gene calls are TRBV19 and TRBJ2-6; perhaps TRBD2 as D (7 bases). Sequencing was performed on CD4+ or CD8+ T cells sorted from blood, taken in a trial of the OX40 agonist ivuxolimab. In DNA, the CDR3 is TGTGCCAGTAGTAAGGGGGGGTCTGGGGCCAACGTCCTGACTTTC. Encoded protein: CASSKGGSGANVLTF.